Sequencing of this TCR beta chain was carried out in a study of T-cell memory formation after mild COVID-19. This clonotype was seen only a few times. Its antigen is unidentified. Whole-study results and caveats: A second wave expanding day 15 to 37 was CD4+-biased; contracting clones were balanced. Cross-reactive memory seemingly joined, as some responding clones were found in pre-infection memory.

The authors produced TCR alpha and TCR beta cDNA libraries with sample barcodes and UMIs by 5'RACE using constant-segment primers. A single record per CDR3 protein comes from TCRdb applying MiXCR to the 5' RACE reads. The sample records around 450,000 distinct CDR3 sequences, around 19% being singletons. Trimming took 5 bases from V and 11 from J, leaving 18 bases between them. The CDR3 consists of 13 residues. CDR1 and CDR2 (germline): LGHDT, YNNKEL (reference sequence). This TCR derives from an adult woman who had mild COVID-19 (a few samples of this study predate the infection). Cell type and time point are not known. This sequence joins TRBV3-1 and TRBJ1-1; a possible D gene is TRBD1 (5 bases). The sequenced sample was PBMCs or a T cell subset sorted from them (not recorded which). The CDR3 region has the DNA TGTGCCAGCAGCGGAATCAGTGGGGCAGGGGCTTTCTTT. It codes for CASSGISGAGAFF.